This TCR beta chain appears in the sequencing data of a study of blood T cell repertoires in COVID-19. This study enrolled people aged 18 to 89 from approximately 25 US geographic areas. Researchers sorted participants into cohorts using their self-reported clinical history. In germline, CDR1 is LGHDT, CDR2 YNNKEL (reference sequence). V lost 2 bases, J lost 8 bases, and 4 bases stayed unmatched. CDR3 size: 14 residues. Authors' methods: Quantification of nucleated cells was approximated via reference gene primer amplification. Using immunoSEQ multiplex PCR, the repertoire was profiled, and TCRdb retains in-frame clones only, with some absent. Clone size and V and J calls were adopted from that table, with D and trimming inferred from the DNA. The sample includes about 280,000 clones, approximately 80% seen only once; the top ten take 5%.

Sequenced input: PBMCs or T cells enriched from blood (not recorded which). The chain uses TRBV3-1 (or the pseudogene TRBV3-2) and TRBJ1-2; TRBD1 matches 11 bases. The clonotype was recovered from a man in his forties who had been exposed to COVID-19. CDR3 region: CASSQSGTGGGYTF. The DNA of the CDR3 is TGTGCCAGCAGCCAATCCGGGACAGGGGGAGGCTACACCTTC.